This T cell receptor (beta chain) was found in a study of shared clonotypes between healthy human individuals. For this clone: No antigen is known for it.

Donors were healthy HIV-negative adults without recently reported acute infections or vaccinations. V lost 2 bases and J 7 bases, leaving 9 bases between the germline ends. This CDR3 is 14 amino acids long. Germline-derived CDR1 and CDR2 are MNHEY and SMNVEV (reference sequence). Study observations and caveats: Memory subsets generally showed smaller estimated richness than naive subsets did. For naive CD4 cells, roughly 5% of clonotypes were shared across a handful of donors.

Profiled with immunoSEQ multiplex PCR; TCRdb holds only in-frame clones, not every one. There are roughly 320,000 clones in the sample; around 87% occur only once, and roughly 17% lies in the top ten. The V gene is TRBV27, the J gene TRBJ1-6; the D is unclear. Sequences were obtained from memory CD8+ T cells sorted from blood. This sample's subset: CD45RO+ cells pooled with CCR7-negative TemRA cells. This TCR derives from a young man in good health. This chain's CDR3 is CASSLILRNSPLHF. The DNA for the CDR3 is TGTGCCAGCAGTTTAATCTTACGGAATTCACCCCTCCACTTT.